This T cell receptor beta chain is from a study of cytomegalovirus exposure and HLA in healthy donors. At the level of the study: The study's early data release held tens of millions of unique TCRs from HLA-typed donors. Study observations and caveats: Indistinguishable V segments such as TRBV6-2 and TRBV6-3 were excluded.

V lost 5 bases and J lost 2, with 16 bases in between. The CDR3 is 16 amino acids. Germline V gene lookup returns CDR1 SGDLS and CDR2 YYNGEE. A note on this clone: Its antigen remains unidentified.

A multiplex PCR was run with 60 Vbeta primers and 13 Jbeta primers. Measured with immunoSEQ multiplex PCR; TCRdb has only the in-frame clones, and not every one. The repertoire includes 150,000 to 200,000 clones, 80% to 85% of them detected once, and 8% to 10% sits in the top ten. This sequence was found in a male donor in good health and CMV-seropositive. The rearrangement links TRBV9 to TRBJ1-4; possible D gene TRBD1, 5 bases. The sample was PBMCs. This CDR3 is CASSLSGAGTNEKLFF. The CDR3 bases are TGTGCCAGCAGTTTGAGTGGGGCAGGGACTAATGAAAAACTGTTTTTT. Filled out from reference TRBV9 and TRBJ1-4, the complete variable domain reads DSGVTQTPKHLITATGQRVTLRCSPRSGDLSVYWYQQSLDQGLQFLIQYYNGEERAKGNILERFSAQQFPDLHSELNLSSLELGDSALYFCASSLSGAGTNEKLFFGSGTQLSVL.